This T cell receptor beta chain came from a study of Graves' ophthalmopathy and Graves' hyperthyroidism. This clonotype was counted ten times or more. Being free of ophthalmopathy for 18 months of follow-up defined stable hyperthyroidism. RNA transcripts were the template, and TCR beta CDR3 regions were amplified from them. Second-round multiplex PCR followed a first-round RT-PCR using HTBI primers. TCRdb ran MiXCR on the multiplex PCR reads and lists one entry per CDR3 protein. This table has 680,000 or so distinct CDR3 sequences, 20% to 25% appearing once. V was pared by 5 bases and J by 4 bases, with 2 bases of the junction left unmatched. This CDR3 is 15 amino acids long.

Sequencing was performed on peripheral blood. The gene calls are TRBV12-3 or TRBV12-4 and TRBJ2-2, with TRBD2 matching 12 bases. This sequence was found in a woman aged 18-29 years with stable Graves' hyperthyroidism. Some clones in this sample may be carry-over from other donors' samples. This CDR3 is CASSPTSGGTGELFF. In DNA, the CDR3 is TGTGCCAGCAGTCCGACTAGCGGGGGCACCGGGGAGCTGTTTTTT.